The 28 T cell receptor beta chains reported below all come from one sample, sequenced in a study of blood T cell repertoires in COVID-19. Assay: immunoSEQ multiplex PCR; the TCRdb copy retains only in-frame clones and omits some. This sample carries 80,000 to 100,000 clones, about 95% of them seen once, and the ten largest clones take around 4.7%. Sequencing input: peripheral blood. These receptors came from a human donor with active COVID-19. The donor label of this sample is uncertain.

J is TRBJ2-7 and V is TRBV18, with TRBD2 as a possible D gene (6 bases). CDR1 and CDR2 (germline): KGHSH, LQKENI. Trimming cost V 6 bases and J 0 bases, with 27 bases left between them. CDR3 size: 19 residues. The CDR3 DNA is TGTGCCAGCTCCCCCATTGGGGTCCTTCAAACGGGGGACTCCTACGAGCAGTACTTC. Translating gives CASSPIGVLQTGDSYEQYF. The entire variable domain, with the rest obtained from reference TRBV18 and TRBJ2-7, is as follows: NAGVMQNPRHLVRRRGQEARLRCSPMKGHSHVYWYRQLPEEGLKFMVYLQKENIIDESGMPKERFSAEFPKEGPSILRIQQVVRGDSAAYFCASSPIGVLQTGDSYEQYFGPGTRLTVT.

The chain combines TRBV15 with TRBJ2-5, with a possible D match to TRBD1 (6 bases). The CDR3 consists of 16 residues. The V gene lost 0 bases and the J gene lost 5 bases, with 16 bases spanning the gap. Germline V lookup: CDR1 LNHNV, CDR2 YYDKDF (reference sequence). CDR3 bases: TGTGCCACCAGCAGAGACCCAACAGGGTCCATCGAGACCCAGTACTTC. This gives the protein CATSRDPTGSIETQYF.

The chain is built from TRBV28 and TRBJ1-2, with 8 nucleotides matching TRBD1. With V trimmed by 5 bases and J by 8 bases, 10 bases remained unmatched. The CDR3 contains 14 residues. Germline V gives CDR1 MDHEN, CDR2 SYDVKM. CDR3: CASSPPGGWGGYTF. The CDR3 DNA sequence: TGTGCCAGCAGTCCGCCAGGGGGCTGGGGGGGCTACACCTTC.

DNA of the CDR3: TGTGCCAGCAGCCGAACACCAGGGCCAGATACGCAGTATTTT. This translates into CASSRTPGPDTQYF. The V gene is TRBV5-5, the J gene TRBJ2-3, with D perhaps TRBD1 (5 bases). CDR1 SGHKS and CDR2 YYEKEE come from the germline V gene (reference sequence). V was clipped by 4 bases and J by 4 bases, with 13 bases between them. CDR3 length: 14 residues.

CDR3 region: CASGYRGSGEQYF. The CDR3 nucleotides read TGTGCCAGCGGATACAGGGGTTCTGGCGAGCAGTACTTC. The rearrangement uses TRBV27 and TRBJ2-7; 7 bases are shared with TRBD1. The germline CDR1 and CDR2 sequences are MNHEY and SMNVEV (reference sequence). The CDR3 totals 13 residues. Germline trimming cut 8 bases from V and 6 bases from J; bases unmatched to any gene: 10.

The J gene is TRBJ2-3, the V gene TRBV14; D is undetermined. The V gene's germline CDR1 is SGHDN and CDR2 FVKESK. The CDR3 loop spans 17 amino acids. Trimming pared 1 base from V and 2 bases from J, leaving 16 bases between. CDR3: CASSQGPRQRITDTQYF. The CDR3 nucleotides are TGTGCCAGCAGCCAAGGTCCCAGGCAAAGAATCACAGATACGCAGTATTTT.

This clone was observed once. J is TRBJ1-2 and V is TRBV7-2; D remains unclear. Trimming left V 2 bases short and J 5 bases short, with 12 bases between. The CDR3 spans 14 residues. Germline V gene lookup returns CDR1 SGHTA and CDR2 FQGNSA. CDR3 sequence (DNA): TGTGCCAGCAGCTTACGGGATCCCCTTTATGGCTACACCTTC. It yields the protein CASSLRDPLYGYTF.

The V call is TRBV3-1 (or the pseudogene TRBV3-2), the J call TRBJ2-1; 7 nucleotides agree with TRBD2. V dropped 8 bases and J dropped 3; count of bases not matched to a gene: 1. The CDR3 consists of 12 residues. The germline gives CDR1 LGHDT, CDR2 YNNKEL (reference sequence). The CDR3 is CASGGDYNEQFF. The CDR3 region has the DNA TGTGCCAGCGGGGGGGACTACAATGAGCAGTTCTTC.

The chain joins TRBV6-2 or TRBV6-3 to TRBJ2-4; a possible D gene is TRBD1 (5 bases). CDR1 MNHEY and CDR2 SVGEGT come from the germline V gene. This CDR3 contains 16 residues. V was trimmed by 0 bases and J by 0 bases, leaving 9 bases between them. CDR3 sequence reads: CASSYSSGIAKNIQYF. CDR3 coding DNA: TGTGCCAGCAGTTACTCGTCAGGGATAGCCAAAAACATTCAGTACTTC.

The V gene is TRBV10-2, the J gene TRBJ2-3, with D perhaps TRBD1 (5 bases). CDR1 is WSHSY, CDR2 SAAADI, per germline. Trimming left V 4 bases short and J 1 base short, with 6 bases between. CDR3 size: 13 residues. CDR3 DNA: TGCGCCAGCAGTGGGGGCGGCACAGATACGCAGTATTTT. Residues: CASSGGGTDTQYF.

This chain uses TRBV25-1 with TRBJ2-7; D remains unclear. The CDR3 spans 9 residues. The germline V and J ends were trimmed by 7 bases and 6 bases, with 4 bases remaining between them. The germline V gene has CDR1 MGHDK and CDR2 SYGVNS. CDR3 protein: CASTCEQYF. The CDR3 DNA is TGTGCCAGCACCTGCGAGCAGTACTTC.

V and J are TRBV10-3 and TRBJ2-7; 12 positions match TRBD2. Germline V gene sequence: CDR1 ENHRY, CDR2 SYGVKD. J lost 3 bases, V lost 11 bases, and 5 bases had no gene match. The CDR3 sequence is 13 residues long. Here the CDR3 reads CASGLAGNYEQYF. CDR3 bases: TGTGCCTCCGGACTAGCGGGGAACTACGAGCAGTACTTC.

With regard to this clone: This specimen includes other DNA sequences encoding the same CDR3. The rearrangement uses TRBV5-1 and TRBJ2-7; a weak D match, TRBD1 (6 bases). V was trimmed by 1 base and J by 4 bases, leaving 6 bases between them. The length of the CDR3 is 12 residues. Germline loops: CDR1 SGHRS, CDR2 YFSETQ. CDR3 region: CASSLQGYEQYF. As DNA, the CDR3 is TGCGCCAGCAGCTTGCAGGGGTACGAGCAGTACTTC.

The gene calls are TRBV5-1 and TRBJ2-3; perhaps TRBD1 as D (5 bases). The CDR3 runs 17 residues. Germline assignment: CDR1 SGHRS and CDR2 YFSETQ. Deletions cut 7 bases from V and 1 base from J, with 22 bases between. The CDR3 loop is CASEVGLVWDGTDTQYF. In nucleotides, the CDR3 is TGCGCCAGCGAGGTGGGGCTAGTTTGGGATGGCACAGATACGCAGTATTTT.

The CDR3 coding sequence is TGTGCCAGCAGTTCGTCAGGGGGCCACACTGAAGCTTTCTTT. Its protein product is CASSSSGGHTEAFF. J is TRBJ1-1 and V is TRBV3-1 (or the pseudogene TRBV3-2), with 8 bases lining up with TRBD1. CDR1 LGHDT and CDR2 YNNKEL come from the germline V gene (reference sequence). The CDR3 has 14 residues. Germline trimming cut 6 bases from V and 3 bases from J; bases unmatched to any gene: 6.

The chain uses TRBV5-6 and TRBJ2-7; D perhaps matches TRBD1 (6 bases). Germline V CDR1 and CDR2: SGHDT, YYEEEE. V shed 4 bases and J shed 3 bases, with 14 bases lying between them. This CDR3 spans 14 amino acids. CDR3 sequence (DNA): TGTGCCAGCAGCCCAGCGAACAGGGTCTACGAGCAGTACTTC. Translating it yields CASSPANRVYEQYF.

This clone has just one count. V and J are TRBV28 and TRBJ2-2; D is uncertain. The CDR3 is made up of 11 amino acids. Trimming removed 4 bases from V and 7 bases from J, with 4 bases in between. Germline V CDR1 and CDR2: MDHEN, SYDVKM. CDR3 sequence (DNA): TGTGCCAGCAGTTACAGCGGGGAGCTGTTTTTT. It specifies CASSYSGELFF.

This sequence joins TRBV5-1 and TRBJ1-6, with 7 bases that match TRBD1. Germline values: CDR1 SGHRS, CDR2 YFSETQ. The CDR3 spans 15 residues. V was clipped by 0 bases and J by 9 bases; unmatched bases: 6. This CDR3 reads CASSLGAGGVSPLHF. The CDR3 DNA follows: TGCGCCAGCAGCTTGGGGGCAGGGGGAGTTTCACCCCTCCACTTT.

The chain links TRBV10-3 to TRBJ1-3; 7 bases fit TRBD1. Germline V gene data show CDR1 as ENHRY and CDR2 as SYGVKD. V shed 11 bases and J 0 bases; nucleotides not matched to a gene: 4. The CDR3 is made up of 13 amino acids. This chain's CDR3 is CAGRDSSGNTIYF. In DNA, the CDR3 is TGTGCCGGCCGGGACAGCTCTGGAAACACCATATATTTT.

V gene TRBV6-5 combines with J gene TRBJ2-7; D not certain. Germline assignment: CDR1 MNHEY and CDR2 SVGAGI. V lost 0 bases, J lost 0 bases, and 6 bases lay in between. The CDR3 totals 14 residues. The CDR3 here is CASSYSPDSYEQYF. The CDR3 DNA sequence: TGTGCCAGCAGTTACTCGCCAGACTCCTACGAGCAGTACTTC.

The J gene is TRBJ2-7, the V gene TRBV3-1 (or the pseudogene TRBV3-2), with TRBD1 identical over 7 bases. Trimming cost V 2 bases and J 5 bases; bases outside gene matches: 6. Germline V gene lookup returns CDR1 LGHDT and CDR2 YNNKEL (reference sequence). The CDR3 totals 14 residues. This chain's CDR3 is CASSQPGQAHEQYF. The CDR3 DNA sequence: TGTGCCAGCAGCCAACCCGGACAGGCCCACGAGCAGTACTTC.

The V call is TRBV3-1 (or the pseudogene TRBV3-2), the J call TRBJ1-5; 11 bases are a match to TRBD1. The CDR3 sequence is 15 residues long. The J segment lost 6 bases and the V segment lost 1 base, leaving 2 bases of the junction unmatched. Per the germline V gene, CDR1 is LGHDT and CDR2 is YNNKEL (reference sequence). The CDR3 nucleotides are TGTGCCAGCAGCCAAGCCGGGACAGGGGGTCAGCCCCAGCATTTT. Translating it yields CASSQAGTGGQPQHF.

The J gene is TRBJ2-7, the V gene TRBV12-2; the table names TRBD1, a call not compared with the DNA. TRBV12-2 is a pseudogene segment. The length of the CDR3 is 14 residues. CDR3 in DNA: TGTGCAAGTCGCTTAACCCCAGGGGTATACGAGCAGTACTTC. It yields the protein CASRLTPGVYEQYF.

Here the CDR3 reads CASKRGLSYNEQFF. CDR3 bases: TGTGCCAGTAAGCGGGGATTATCCTACAATGAGCAGTTCTTC. This chain links TRBV19 with TRBJ2-1; 7 bases are shared with TRBD2. CDR3 length: 14 residues. The germline gives CDR1 LNHDA, CDR2 SQIVND (reference sequence). V was clipped by 7 bases and J by 1 base; unmatched bases: 4.

The chain couples TRBV12-3 or TRBV12-4 to TRBJ2-1; the match to TRBD1 covers 8 bases. The CDR3 has 12 amino acids. The trim removed 5 bases at V and 9 bases at J, leaving 3 bases unmatched. The CDR3 sequence: CASSRQGSEQFF. The CDR3 coding sequence is TGTGCCAGCAGTCGACAGGGGAGTGAGCAGTTCTTC.

The V call is TRBV6-4, the J call TRBJ1-2; the D is unclear. This CDR3 spans 13 amino acids. Trimming took 3 bases from V and 4 from J, leaving 9 bases between them. The germline V gene encodes CDR1 MRHNA and CDR2 SNTAGT. The CDR3 is CASSEWHLYGYTF. The CDR3 DNA reads as TGTGCCAGCAGTGAGTGGCATCTCTATGGCTACACCTTC.

V gene TRBV6-5 combines with J gene TRBJ1-2; 7 nucleotides agree with TRBD1. V shed 6 bases and J 2 bases; nucleotides not matched to a gene: 6. CDR1 MNHEY and CDR2 SVGAGI come from the germline V gene. This CDR3 is built from 14 residues. The CDR3, as DNA: TGTGCCAGCAGGCTACCGGGACAGAACTATGGCTACACCTTC. The encoded protein is CASRLPGQNYGYTF.

As concerns this clone: At one of its ends the junction is not consistent with the germline gene, which may arise from a read error. The chain links TRBV19 to TRBJ1-5; 7 bases fit TRBD1. This CDR3 spans 12 amino acids. The germline gives CDR1 LNHDA, CDR2 SQIVND (reference sequence). CDR3 protein: CASSIGDRLPRF. In DNA, the CDR3 is TGTGCCAGTAGTATAGGGGACAGACTCCCTCGGTTT.